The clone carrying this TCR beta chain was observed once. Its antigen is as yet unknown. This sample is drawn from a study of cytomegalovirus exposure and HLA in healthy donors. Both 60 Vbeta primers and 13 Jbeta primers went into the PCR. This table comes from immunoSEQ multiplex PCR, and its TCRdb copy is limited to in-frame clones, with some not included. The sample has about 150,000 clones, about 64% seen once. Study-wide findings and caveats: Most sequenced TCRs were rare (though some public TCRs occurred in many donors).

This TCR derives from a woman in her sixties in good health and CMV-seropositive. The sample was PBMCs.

The CDR3: CASSVVPTGAYGYTF. CDR3 nucleotides: TGTGCCAGCAGCGTAGTTCCAACAGGGGCCTATGGCTACACCTTC. This rearrangement joins TRBV9 to TRBJ1-2, with 7 bases lining up with TRBD1. The germline CDR1 and CDR2 sequences are SGDLS and YYNGEE. CDR3 size: 15 residues. Trimming at V came to 0 bases and at J to 4 bases, leaving 6 bases not matched to a gene.